The rows below give T cell receptor beta chains drawn from one sample of a study of blood T cells in healthy people across ages. MiXCR was run by TCRdb on the 5' RACE reads, yielding one entry per CDR3 protein. The data contain 700,000 or so distinct CDR3 sequences, around a fifth of them singletons. Sequencing input: blood. The receptors were sampled from a man aged 65-85 years in good health. Both conserved end residues are part of each CDR3. A D gene is named only where the DNA matches it firmly. Clone size is stated in some rows and not others, as once, few, many or a class when expanded.

CASSLQGARNIQYF | TGTGCCAGCAGCTTACAGGGGGCGAGAAACATTCAGTACTTC | 14 | . | TRBJ2-4 | TRBD1 | TRBV7-8
CASSSRVRDGNSYEQYF | TGTGCCAGCAGTTCCCGAGTTAGGGACGGGAACTCCTACGAGCAGTACTTC | 17 | . | TRBJ2-7 | . | TRBV27
CASSESSYGYTF | TGTGCCAGCAGTGAAAGCAGTTATGGCTACACCTTC | 12 | . | TRBJ1-2 | . | TRBV2
CASHTQETQYF | TGCGCCAGCCACACCCAAGAGACCCAGTACTTC | 11 | . | TRBJ2-5 | . | TRBV5-1
CSAPSLGGGSQFF | TGCAGTGCTCCCAGTTTGGGCGGGGGATCGCAGTTCTTC | 13 | many | TRBJ2-1 | TRBD2 | TRBV20-1
CASSSRTGKVTGEKLFF | TGTGCCAGCAGTTCACGGACAGGGAAGGTAACGGGTGAAAAACTGTTTTTT | 17 | once | TRBJ1-4 | TRBD1 | TRBV6-5
CSARDQEREYNEQFF | TGCAGTGCTAGAGATCAAGAGAGGGAATACAATGAGCAGTTCTTC | 15 | . | TRBJ2-1 | . | TRBV20-1
CASSQGQGLIHF | TGTGCCAGCAGCCAAGGACAGGGGCTAATTCACTTC | 12 | once | TRBJ1-2 | TRBD1 | TRBV3-1
CASSLTGEKLFF | TGTGCCAGCAGCCTGACAGGGGAAAAACTGTTTTTT | 12 | . | TRBJ1-4 | TRBD1 | TRBV3-1
CASSLGTTTNYGYTF | TGTGCCAGCAGTCTCGGGACAACCACTAACTATGGCTACACCTTC | 15 | . | TRBJ1-2 | . | TRBV28
CASSSPGQLTYGYTF | TGTGCCAGTAGTTCTCCGGGACAGTTGACTTATGGCTACACCTTC | 15 | . | TRBJ1-2 | TRBD1 | TRBV19
CSVEGRGQGQYNEQFF | TGCAGCGTTGAAGGTAGAGGACAGGGTCAATACAATGAGCAGTTCTTC | 16 | few | TRBJ2-1 | TRBD1 | TRBV29-1
CASSPPPGRATEAFF | TGTGCCAGCTCACCACCCCCGGGGAGGGCCACTGAAGCTTTCTTT | 15 | . | TRBJ1-1 | . | TRBV18
CASSTSGSLSSYNEQFF | TGTGCCAGCTCGACTAGCGGGAGTCTTAGCTCCTACAATGAGCAGTTCTTC | 17 | few | TRBJ2-1 | TRBD2 | TRBV18
CASSYAGVEQFF | TGTGCCAGCAGCTATGCTGGTGTTGAGCAGTTCTTC | 12 | many | TRBJ2-1 | . | TRBV7-9
CSASSPRGNEQFF | TGCAGTGCCAGTAGCCCCCGGGGGAATGAGCAGTTCTTC | 13 | many | TRBJ2-1 | . | TRBV20-1
CSARPPGLVAGEQYF | TGCAGTGCTAGGCCTCCGGGACTAGTCGCGGGCGAGCAGTACTTC | 15 | few | TRBJ2-7 | TRBD2 | TRBV20-1
CATSSLVGQQETQYF | TGTGCCACCAGCTCCCTAGTGGGCCAACAAGAGACCCAGTACTTC | 15 | few | TRBJ2-5 | . | TRBV15
CSARDRGGAGELFF | TGCAGTGCTAGAGACAGGGGGGGCGCCGGGGAGCTGTTTTTT | 14 | . | TRBJ2-2 | . | TRBV20-1
CAIRGDGTYEQYF | TGTGCCATCAGGGGAGACGGGACCTACGAGCAGTACTTC | 13 | . | TRBJ2-7 | . | TRBV10-3
CASSLSGYRAEQFF | TGTGCCAGCAGTTTAAGTGGTTACCGAGCCGAGCAGTTCTTC | 14 | few | TRBJ2-1 | . | TRBV28
CASREREDKNIQYF | TGCGCCAGCAGAGAACGGGAGGACAAAAACATTCAGTACTTC | 14 | many | TRBJ2-4 | TRBD2 | TRBV5-1
CASSEWAGATGELFF | TGTGCCAGCAGTGAATGGGCAGGGGCAACCGGGGAGCTGTTTTTT | 15 | . | TRBJ2-2 | . | TRBV2
CASSQDAYTQYF | TGCGCCAGCAGCCAAGACGCATATACGCAGTATTTT | 12 | . | TRBJ2-3 | . | TRBV4-3
CASTGTSEVYEQYF | TGTGCCAGCACCGGGACTAGCGAGGTCTACGAGCAGTACTTC | 14 | few | TRBJ2-7 | TRBD2 | TRBV12-3/TRBV12-4
CASQKTRSDNEQFF | TGTGCCAGCCAGAAAACCAGGTCGGACAATGAGCAGTTCTTC | 14 | few | TRBJ2-1 | . | TRBV19
CASSLPGTSGGFSYEQYF | TGTGCCAGCAGCTTACCCGGGACTAGCGGGGGATTCTCCTACGAGCAGTACTTC | 18 | . | TRBJ2-7 | TRBD2 | TRBV5-5
CATSRVRETQYF | TGTGCCACCAGCAGAGTTCGAGAGACCCAGTACTTC | 12 | few | TRBJ2-5 | . | TRBV15
CASSLEVVAGYSGANVLTF | TGTGCCAGCAGCTTAGAGGTGGTAGCGGGTTACTCTGGGGCCAACGTCCTGACTTTC | 19 | . | TRBJ2-6 | TRBD2 | TRBV7-9
CASRSGFQETQYF | TGCGCCAGCAGATCGGGCTTCCAAGAGACCCAGTACTTC | 13 | many | TRBJ2-5 | . | TRBV5-1
CSASDRLASTDTQYF | TGCAGTGCTAGCGACAGACTAGCATCAACAGATACGCAGTATTTT | 15 | few | TRBJ2-3 | TRBD2 | TRBV20-1
CASSFSVGNGYTF | TGTGCCAGCAGTTTTTCGGTAGGGAATGGCTACACCTTC | 13 | . | TRBJ1-2 | . | TRBV12-3/TRBV12-4
CASSDMSPEAFF | TGTGCCAGCAGTGACATGTCCCCTGAAGCTTTCTTT | 12 | few | TRBJ1-1 | . | TRBV2
CASTFHGANVLTF | TGTGCCAGTACCTTCCATGGGGCCAACGTCCTGACTTTC | 13 | few | TRBJ2-6 | . | TRBV19
CASSSQRLAADAQYF | TGTGCCAGCAGCTCCCAACGACTAGCTGCAGATGCGCAGTATTTT | 15 | . | TRBJ2-3 | TRBD2 | TRBV12-3/TRBV12-4
CASSWGTSGDTQYF | TGTGCCAGCAGCTGGGGGACTAGCGGTGATACGCAGTATTTT | 14 | . | TRBJ2-3 | TRBD2 | TRBV7-3
CASSVMASGTDTQYF | TGTGCCAGTAGTGTTATGGCTAGCGGCACAGATACGCAGTATTTT | 15 | . | TRBJ2-3 | . | TRBV6-4